These 5 T cell receptor beta chains were all obtained from the same sample, sequenced in a study of blood T cell repertoires in COVID-19 (TCRdb year 2020). Receptor libraries were prepared by the immunoSEQ multiplex PCR assay. The immuneACCESS repertoire file appears here via TCRdb, limited to in-frame rearrangements. These files lack a portion of the clones; in checked studies, under half of the deficit traces to unresolved V genes, and the cause of the others is not known. The sample table contains a few hundred thousand clones; only one count was recorded for about 92% of them. Approximately 17% of the sample rests with the top ten. The sample was PBMCs or T cells enriched from blood (not recorded which). The source of these receptors is a woman younger than 45 who had recovered from COVID-19.

The chain carries TRBV18 and TRBJ2-5, with 7 bases fitting TRBD1. Germline loops: CDR1 KGHSH, CDR2 LQKENI. This CDR3 is built from 15 residues. J was trimmed by 0 bases and V by 2 bases; bases with no gene match: 3. CDR3 in amino acids: CASSPTGAYQETQYF. For the CDR3, the DNA is TGTGCCAGCTCACCAACAGGGGCGTACCAAGAGACCCAGTACTTC.

This chain connects TRBV6-2 or TRBV6-3 to TRBJ2-2; 13 nucleotides match TRBD2. CDR1 is MNHEY and CDR2 is SVGEGT in the germline V gene. The V segment lost 5 bases and the J segment 2 bases; nucleotides outside the gene matches: 8. The length of the CDR3 is 18 residues. The CDR3, as DNA: TGTGCCAGCAGTCCCCGAGGACTAGCGGGAGCCAACACCGGGGAGCTGTTTTTT. Amino acids: CASSPRGLAGANTGELFF.

The rearrangement joins TRBV2 to TRBJ1-5; possible D gene TRBD1, 6 bases. CDR3 length: 15 amino acids. The V gene's germline CDR1 is SNHLY and CDR2 FYNNEI. The V end lost 6 bases, the J end lost 1 base, and 13 bases lay between the germline ends. The CDR3 here is CASSAGVMSNQPQHF. DNA for the CDR3: TGTGCCAGCAGCGCAGGGGTTATGAGCAATCAGCCCCAGCATTTT.

The rearrangement uses TRBV28 and TRBJ1-2; TRBD1 is a possible D gene (6 bases). V shed 2 bases and J shed 8 bases, with 12 bases lying between them. Per the germline V gene, CDR1 is MDHEN and CDR2 is SYDVKM. The CDR3 covers 13 residues. CDR3 coding DNA: TGTGCCAGCAGTTTAAGGGGGTCTAGGGGCTACACCTTC. Residues: CASSLRGSRGYTF.

This clone was detected only once. This chain links TRBV4-2 with TRBJ2-1; 12 bases align to TRBD1. From germline, CDR1 is LGHNA and CDR2 YNFKEQ. V lost 1 base to trimming and J lost 9 bases; unmatched junction nucleotides: 13. The CDR3 has 18 residues. The CDR3 region has the DNA TGTGCCAGCAGCCAAGCCCCATTCCAGGGACAGGGGGCTGGTGAGCAGTTCTTC. This encodes CASSQAPFQGQGAGEQFF.